One and the same sample provided the 18 T cell receptor beta chains below, sequenced in a study of T cells in localized non-small cell lung cancer. Measured with immunoSEQ multiplex PCR; TCRdb has only the in-frame clones, and not every one. This table has 130,000 or so clones, approximately 88% appearing once. Sample: peripheral blood, taken before any cancer treatment. The receptor set was obtained from a female donor older than 55 with stage I lung adenocarcinoma.

The V call is TRBV4-1, the J call TRBJ2-7; 10 nucleotides agree with TRBD1. CDR3 length equals 17 residues. After removal of 3 bases from V and 5 bases from J, the junction contained 13 bases not matched to a gene. In germline, CDR1 is MGHRA, CDR2 YSYEKL. The CDR3 sequence is CASSQSTGGTRKDEQYF. CDR3 DNA sequence: TGCGCCAGCAGCCAGTCGACAGGGGGCACTAGGAAGGACGAGCAGTACTTC.

As concerns this clone: This same CDR3 is encoded by further DNA sequences in the sample. The V call is TRBV28, the J call TRBJ1-1; a possible D gene is TRBD1 (5 bases). Germline values: CDR1 MDHEN, CDR2 SYDVKM. Trimming took 3 bases from V and 1 from J, leaving 9 bases between them. The CDR3 sequence is 14 residues long. The CDR3 reads CASSLWGGNTEAFF. CDR3 nucleotides: TGTGCCAGCAGTTTGTGGGGGGGGAACACTGAAGCTTTCTTT.

The rearrangement links TRBV5-4 to TRBJ2-3; D might be TRBD1 (6 bases). Per germline, CDR1 SGHNT and CDR2 YYREEE (reference sequence). With 6 bases removed from V and 7 bases from J, the gap between germline ends came to 18 bases. The CDR3 covers 14 residues. This CDR3 reads CASTLGRGTYTQYF. The CDR3, as DNA: TGTGCCAGCACCCTCGGAAGGGGGACATATACGCAGTATTTT.

The rearrangement joins TRBV6-6 to TRBJ1-2; 7 positions match TRBD1. This CDR3 has 13 amino acids. The trim removed 6 bases at V and 5 bases at J, leaving 6 bases unmatched. Germline assignment: CDR1 MNHNY and CDR2 SVGAGI (reference sequence). CDR3 coding DNA: TGTGCCAGCAGCCAACAGGGGCAATATGGCTACACCTTC. Protein sequence: CASSQQGQYGYTF.

The genes are TRBV13 and TRBJ2-7; 8 bases are shared with TRBD2. The CDR3 has 14 amino acids. The V gene's germline CDR1 is PRHDT and CDR2 FYEKMQ (reference sequence). Trimming at V came to 7 bases and at J to 2 bases, leaving 7 bases not matched to a gene. The CDR3 DNA reads as TGTGCCAGCAAGAGCGGGAGTAATACCTACGAGCAGTACTTC. This translates into CASKSGSNTYEQYF.

J is TRBJ1-2 and V is TRBV7-9, with TRBD1 as a possible D gene (5 bases). Germline lookup yields CDR1 SEHNR and CDR2 FQNEAQ (reference sequence). V dropped 5 bases and J dropped 5 bases, with 15 bases sitting between them. The CDR3 sequence is 14 residues long. CDR3 region: CASSSTGTTYGYTF. Written as DNA, the CDR3 is TGTGCCAGCAGCAGTACCGGGACGACTTATGGCTACACCTTC.

This chain links TRBV7-2 with TRBJ2-1; unclear D gene. Between the trimmed V and J ends, which lost 3 bases and 6 bases, there was a span of 15 bases. This CDR3 is built from 15 residues. Germline CDR1 is SGHTA and CDR2 is FQGNSA. In nucleotides, the CDR3 is TGTGCCAGCAGCTTTGACTGGCTAAACCTCAATGAGCAGTTCTTC. This gives the protein CASSFDWLNLNEQFF.

The rearrangement joins TRBV9 to TRBJ2-4, with 9 positions matching TRBD1. This CDR3 has 19 residues. Germline-derived CDR1 and CDR2 are SGDLS and YYNGEE. The V gene end was trimmed by 3 bases and the J gene end by 1 base; junction bases not matched to a gene: 14. The CDR3 loop is CASSGSPGTGTSAKNIQYF. The CDR3 nucleotides read TGTGCCAGCAGCGGGTCACCCGGGACAGGGACCAGCGCCAAAAACATTCAGTACTTC.

The chain has TRBV21-1 and TRBJ2-5; the tabulated D call, TRBD2, remains unverified against the DNA. TRBV21-1 is a recognized pseudogene. CDR3 length equals 16 residues. The CDR3 region has the DNA TGTGCCAGCAGCAAAGTGGGCGGGCAGTACCAAGAGACCCAGTACTTC. Protein sequence: CASSKVGGQYQETQYF.

The rearrangement uses TRBV5-1 and TRBJ2-5; a possible D gene is TRBD1 (6 bases). The J call may be faulty, since TRBJ2-7 better matches the DNA end. CDR3 length: 14 amino acids. Germline V gives CDR1 SGHRS, CDR2 YFSETQ. Here the CDR3 reads CASSDSTGLYEQYF. CDR3 nucleotide sequence: TGCGCCAGCAGCGACTCGACAGGTCTCTACGAGCAGTACTTC.

The chain employs TRBV7-3 and TRBJ2-3, with a tentative D call TRBD2 (6 bases). Germline-derived CDR1 and CDR2 are SGHTA and FQGTGA. Trimming took 5 bases from V and 5 from J, leaving 14 bases between them. This CDR3 region has 14 residues. CDR3 coding DNA: TGTGCCAGCAGCACCGGAGGGCCACTAGATACGCAGTATTTT. Protein: CASSTGGPLDTQYF.

V and J are TRBV7-6 and TRBJ1-1; possible D gene TRBD1, 5 bases. This CDR3 region has 15 residues. The V gene lost 5 bases and the J gene lost 5 bases, with 18 bases spanning the gap. The V gene's germline CDR1 is SGHVS and CDR2 FNYEAQ. The DNA of the CDR3 is TGTGCCAGCAGCCCACCCGCAGGGCTTCGGACTGAAGCTTTCTTT. This sequence encodes CASSPPAGLRTEAFF. Drawing the rest from reference TRBV7-6 and TRBJ1-1, the complete variable domain is GAGVSQSPRYKVTKRGQDVALRCDPISGHVSLYWYRQALGQGPEFLTYFNYEAQQDKSGLPNDRFSAERPEGSISTLTIQRTEQRDSAMYRCASSPPAGLRTEAFFGQGTRLTVV.

Here the CDR3 DNA reads TGTGCCAGCAGCCGGGGGGACATCCTCTCTGGAAACACCATATATTTT. Amino acid sequence: CASSRGDILSGNTIYF. The rearrangement joins TRBV4-2 to TRBJ1-3; possibly TRBD1 for D (6 bases). V was pared by 4 bases and J by 0 bases, with 13 bases between. Per the germline V gene, CDR1 is LGHNA and CDR2 is YNFKEQ. The CDR3 is 16 residues long.

The V and J genes are TRBV7-3 and TRBJ2-5; 7 bases align to TRBD2. The CDR3 runs 13 residues. CDR1 SGHTA and CDR2 FQGTGA come from the germline V gene. The junction had 2 bases not matched to a gene; V was cut back by 2 bases and J by 5 bases. CDR3 amino acids: CASSLGRGETQYF. As DNA, the CDR3 is TGTGCCAGCAGCTTAGGGAGGGGCGAGACCCAGTACTTC.

The chain carries TRBV29-1 and TRBJ2-4; D possibly matches TRBD1 or TRBD2 (5 bases each). The germline CDR1 and CDR2 sequences are SQVTM and ANQGSEA. V gave up 1 base and J gave up 6 bases, with 13 bases separating them. CDR3 size: 14 residues. This CDR3 is CSVEARDGRNIQYF. The CDR3 region has the DNA TGCAGCGTTGAAGCCCGGGACGGACGAAACATTCAGTACTTC.

This chain links TRBV7-3 with TRBJ2-1; 7 bases match TRBD2. The CDR3 is 15 residues long. CDR1 and CDR2 from the germline V gene are SGHTA and FQGTGA. The J segment lost 3 bases and the V segment lost 5 bases, leaving 7 bases of the junction unmatched. CDR3 amino acids: CASSTGLVSYNEQFF. For the CDR3, the DNA is TGTGCCAGCAGCACCGGACTAGTTAGCTACAATGAGCAGTTCTTC.

The chain couples TRBV19 to TRBJ2-1; D remains ambiguous. The V end lost 5 bases, the J end lost 5 bases, and 16 bases lay between the germline ends. The germline V gene has CDR1 LNHDA and CDR2 SQIVND (reference sequence). CDR3 length: 15 amino acids. Here the CDR3 DNA reads TGTGCCAGTAGTGAAGGCACGAGGAGAGACAATGAGCAGTTCTTC. It translates to CASSEGTRRDNEQFF.

The V gene is TRBV28, the J gene TRBJ1-2; 8 bases align to TRBD1. Trimming took 9 bases from V and 0 from J; bases not matched to a gene: 6. This CDR3 region has 14 residues. Germline V gene sequence: CDR1 MDHEN, CDR2 SYDVKM. The chain's CDR3 is CASRTGLANYGYTF. DNA for the CDR3: TGTGCCAGTAGGACAGGGCTAGCTAACTATGGCTACACCTTC.